These 8 T cell receptor beta chains were sequenced from one sample in a study of blood T cell repertoires in COVID-19. Sequencing was performed with immunoSEQ multiplex PCR; in TCRdb, only in-frame clones are kept and a portion is missing. The top ten clones hold around 5% of a sample with around 190,000 clones, roughly 86% of them seen once. Material: PBMCs or T cells enriched from blood (not recorded which). These receptors were taken from a man aged 40-49 years with acute COVID-19.

This clone was seen only a few times. This chain uses TRBV19 with TRBJ1-2, with 9 bases lining up with TRBD1. CDR3 length: 14 amino acids. Germline V gives CDR1 LNHDA, CDR2 SQIVND (reference sequence). The J segment lost 9 bases and the V segment lost 4 bases, leaving 9 bases of the junction unmatched. The CDR3 reads CASSTTSDRGRYTF. As DNA, the CDR3 is TGTGCCAGTAGTACCACCTCGGACAGGGGTCGCTACACCTTC.

The chain carries TRBV10-3 and TRBJ1-1; no clear D. The V end lost 0 bases, the J end lost 2 bases, and 7 bases lay between the germline ends. Germline CDR1 ENHRY, CDR2 SYGVKD. The CDR3 length is 14 residues. The CDR3 nucleotides are TGTGCCATCAGTGAGTCTCGGGGTAACACTGAAGCTTTCTTT. Its translation is CAISESRGNTEAFF.

This chain links TRBV7-2 with TRBJ2-7; TRBD2 aligns across 7 bases. Germline loops: CDR1 SGHTA, CDR2 FQGNSA. J lost 2 bases, V lost 1 base, and 5 bases had no gene match. This CDR3 has 15 residues. This CDR3 reads CASSLGPSGTYEQYF. The CDR3 nucleotides read TGTGCCAGCAGCTTAGGGCCTAGCGGTACCTACGAGCAGTACTTC. Filled out from reference TRBV7-2 and TRBJ2-7, the complete variable domain reads GAGVSQSPSNKVTEKGKDVELRCDPISGHTALYWYRQSLGQGLEFLIYFQGNSAPDKSGLPSDRFSAERTGGSVSTLTIQRTQQEDSAVYLCASSLGPSGTYEQYFGPGTRLTVT.

This clone appeared once. The V gene is TRBV28, the J gene TRBJ1-1; possible D gene TRBD1, 5 bases. The CDR3 runs 16 residues. Trimming pared 7 bases from V and 1 base from J, leaving 19 bases between. Germline-derived CDR1 and CDR2 are MDHEN and SYDVKM. In DNA form, the CDR3 reads TGTGCCAGCACCCCTGAGGGCAGGGAGGAGAACACTGAAGCTTTCTTT. Its protein is CASTPEGREENTEAFF. Full variable domain (rest looked up from reference TRBV28 and TRBJ1-1): DVKVTQSSRYLVKRTGEKVFLECVQDMDHENMFWYRQDPGLGLRLIYFSYDVKMKEKGDIPEGYSVSREKKERFSLILESASTNQTSMYLCASTPEGREENTEAFFGQGTRLTVV.

This clone appeared once. The V gene is TRBV15, the J gene TRBJ1-5, with D possibly matching TRBD1 (6 bases). V was trimmed by 2 bases and J by 6 bases, leaving 17 bases between them. The CDR3 runs 16 residues. CDR1 and CDR2 from the germline V gene are LNHNV and YYDKDF (reference sequence). The CDR3: CATSRRTEVVPQPQHF. The CDR3 nucleotides read TGTGCCACCAGCAGACGGACAGAGGTCGTCCCTCAGCCCCAGCATTTT.

The count of this clone is one. The chain combines TRBV3-1 (or the pseudogene TRBV3-2) with TRBJ2-7; D perhaps matches TRBD1 (6 bases). With 5 bases removed from V and 5 bases from J, the gap between germline ends came to 19 bases. CDR1 and CDR2 (germline): LGHDT, YNNKEL (reference sequence). The CDR3 spans 15 residues. CDR3 in amino acids: CASSSSGTKVHEQYF. The CDR3 nucleotides are TGTGCCAGCAGCTCGTCCGGGACAAAAGTCCACGAGCAGTACTTC.

The genes are TRBV5-4 and TRBJ1-4, with a possible D match to TRBD1 (6 bases). CDR3 size: 15 residues. Germline V lookup: CDR1 SGHNT, CDR2 YYREEE (reference sequence). Between the trimmed V and J ends, which lost 0 bases and 10 bases, there was a span of 16 bases. This CDR3 reads CASSLEGDMQGKLFF. For the CDR3, the DNA is TGTGCCAGCAGCTTGGAAGGGGACATGCAAGGAAAACTGTTTTTT.

The chain employs TRBV9 and TRBJ2-2, with D perhaps TRBD1 (6 bases). Germline CDR1 SGDLS, CDR2 YYNGEE. This CDR3 has 18 residues. Deletions cut 0 bases from V and 5 bases from J, with 20 bases between. The CDR3 loop is CASSVAPAGESGTGELFF. CDR3 nucleotide sequence: TGTGCCAGCAGCGTAGCCCCAGCAGGGGAAAGCGGAACCGGGGAGCTGTTTTTT. Supplemented by reference TRBV9 and TRBJ2-2, the full variable domain reads DSGVTQTPKHLITATGQRVTLRCSPRSGDLSVYWYQQSLDQGLQFLIQYYNGEERAKGNILERFSAQQFPDLHSELNLSSLELGDSALYFCASSVAPAGESGTGELFFGEGSRLTVL.